Included here is one TCR beta chain sequence, with context. The V gene lost 2 bases and the J gene lost 9 bases, with 25 bases spanning the gap. Germline CDR1 SNHLY, CDR2 FYNNEI. The CDR3 runs 17 residues. Here immunoSEQ multiplex PCR was the method, and the copy in TCRdb shows in-frame clones only, minus some. The data show 400,000 to 600,000 clones, over 60% seen once. The sample originates from a study of shared clonotypes between healthy human individuals. The chain joins TRBV2 to TRBJ1-2; D is ambiguous. This TCR derives from a woman aged 40 to 55 in good health. Some clones in this sample may be carry-over from other donors' samples. The sequencing input was PBMCs. As DNA, the CDR3 is TGTGCCAGCAGTGAAAGCATCTATTCGACAAGCCCATCGAGCTACACCTTC. Translating it yields CASSESIYSTSPSSYTF.